This T cell receptor beta chain was obtained from a study of T cell changes during pregnancy in multiple sclerosis. With V trimmed by 3 bases and J by 0 bases, 0 bases remained unmatched. CDR3 length: 15 amino acids. From germline, CDR1 is SGHRS and CDR2 YFSETQ. Profiling relied on immunoSEQ multiplex PCR, and the TCRdb table lists in-frame clones only, not all of them. Of about 70,000 clones in the sample, about 94% were seen once. Material: peripheral blood, obtained in the third trimester of pregnancy. The V and J genes are TRBV5-1 and TRBJ2-3; the match to TRBD2 covers 11 bases. The TCR originated in a female donor with multiple sclerosis, enrolled in a pregnancy study. The chain's CDR3 is CASSSSGGSTDTQYF. Here the CDR3 DNA reads TGCGCCAGCAGCTCTAGCGGGGGGAGCACAGATACGCAGTATTTT.